These 16 T cell receptor beta chains were sequenced from one sample in a study of blood T cells in healthy people across ages. Alongside a J-beta primer mix, a sample-barcoded 5' primer served in a second PCR lasting about 7 to 11 cycles. TCRdb re-analysed the 5' RACE reads in MiXCR, keeping a single row per CDR3 protein. The profile covers about 930,000 distinct CDR3 sequences, with roughly 29% appearing a single time and around 9.6% taken by the ten largest. The same specimen was also included in a second study, on T cells of mothers and their children.

The sequencing sample was made of blood. The receptors come from a woman aged 40 to 50 in good health.

The V call is TRBV12-3 or TRBV12-4, the J call TRBJ1-1; no clear D. V lost 6 bases to trimming and J lost 7 bases, with 15 bases between them. CDR3 length: 13 amino acids. The CDR3 nucleotides read TGTGCCAGCAGCCCGGTTTCCAGCGGTGAAGCTTTCTTT. Protein sequence: CASSPVSSGEAFF.

This clonotype was detected ten times or more. Written as DNA, the CDR3 is TGCAGTGCCATCAGAGGCGGGGGCTACAATGAGCAGTTCTTC. This codes for CSAIRGGGYNEQFF. V and J are TRBV20-1 and TRBJ2-1; TRBD2 agrees at 7 bases. After removal of 6 bases from V and 3 bases from J, the junction contained 8 bases not matched to a gene. CDR1 is DFQATT, CDR2 SNEGSKA, per germline (reference sequence). The CDR3 contains 14 residues.

V is TRBV20-1 and J is TRBJ2-7; D assignment may be TRBD1 or TRBD2 (5 bases each). The CDR3 length is 16 residues. V was shortened by 0 bases and J by 2 bases, with 17 bases between the two germline ends. The V gene's germline CDR1 is DFQATT and CDR2 SNEGSKA (reference sequence). The CDR3 DNA is TGCAGTGCTAGAGATAGGGGAGAGTTTGGGCCCTACGAGCAGTACTTC. Its protein is CSARDRGEFGPYEQYF.

This clonotype was counted at least ten times. The V call is TRBV10-3, the J call TRBJ2-3; 11 bases are a match to TRBD2. There are 16 residues in the CDR3. Looked up from germline, CDR1 is ENHRY and CDR2 is SYGVKD. V lost 2 bases to trimming and J lost 7 bases; unmatched junction nucleotides: 8. CDR3: CAISEPTSGVGYTQYF. In DNA, the CDR3 is TGTGCCATCAGTGAGCCGACTAGCGGGGTCGGATATACGCAGTATTTT.

In this sample, this clonotype turned up a few times. The DNA for the CDR3 is TGTGCCAGCAGCCCATCGGCAGGGGTGGGGGAGCAGTACTTC. Its protein product is CASSPSAGVGEQYF. The V and J genes are TRBV7-9 and TRBJ2-7, with a tentative D call TRBD1 (6 bases). Per the germline V gene, CDR1 is SEHNR and CDR2 is FQNEAQ (reference sequence). CDR3 length: 14 amino acids. Trimming took 5 bases from V and 7 from J, leaving 18 bases between them.

The sample holds many counts of this clonotype. The J gene is TRBJ2-7, the V gene TRBV9; D might be TRBD2 (6 bases). CDR3 size: 14 residues. The V gene lost 4 bases and the J gene lost 0 bases, with 11 bases spanning the gap. Germline values: CDR1 SGDLS, CDR2 YYNGEE. In DNA form, the CDR3 reads TGTGCCAGCAGCCCAACGGGGGACTCCTACGAGCAGTACTTC. Encoded protein: CASSPTGDSYEQYF.

The chain combines TRBV9 with TRBJ2-3, with D maybe TRBD1 (6 bases). Germline CDR1 and CDR2: SGDLS and YYNGEE. The CDR3 totals 16 residues. The V end was cut by 0 bases, the J end by 6 bases, with 17 bases between. The CDR3 loop reads CASSVVGGIVSDTQYF. CDR3 in DNA: TGTGCCAGCAGCGTAGTTGGGGGCATAGTTAGTGATACGCAGTATTTT.

At least ten counts were recorded for this clonotype. The chain combines TRBV6-2 or TRBV6-3 with TRBJ2-7; D perhaps matches TRBD1 (6 bases). CDR1 is MNHEY, CDR2 SVGEGT, per germline. The CDR3 covers 15 residues. V was pared by 6 bases and J by 2 bases, with 17 bases between. The CDR3 DNA reads as TGTGCCAGCAGAGAAAGGGCAGGGGCGACCTACGAGCAGTACTTC. Protein sequence: CASRERAGATYEQYF.

V is TRBV7-9 and J is TRBJ2-7; 7 nucleotides align to TRBD2. Trimming cost V 5 bases and J 7 bases; bases outside gene matches: 20. The CDR3 is 17 residues long. CDR1 is SEHNR, CDR2 FQNEAQ, per germline (reference sequence). The CDR3 protein is CASSPWEGGYPRSEQYF. In nucleotides, the CDR3 is TGTGCCAGCAGCCCCTGGGAGGGCGGCTACCCCCGTAGTGAGCAGTACTTC.

A few counts support this clonotype. V gene TRBV7-2 combines with J gene TRBJ1-2; maybe TRBD1 (5 bases). The germline gives CDR1 SGHTA, CDR2 FQGNSA. This CDR3 is 13 amino acids long. V was pared by 4 bases and J by 6 bases, with 12 bases between. The CDR3 loop reads CASSSPGLHGYTF. The CDR3 nucleotides read TGTGCCAGCAGCTCCCCGGGACTTCATGGCTACACCTTC.

This clonotype was seen repeatedly, ten times or more. The V call is TRBV4-2, the J call TRBJ2-1, with no clear D. The CDR3 extends over 13 amino acids. Trimming took off 3 bases at V and 8 bases at J, with 11 bases between the two ends. The germline V gene has CDR1 LGHNA and CDR2 YNFKEQ. The CDR3 protein is CASSHTAADEQFF. CDR3 nucleotides: TGTGCCAGCAGCCATACAGCCGCGGATGAGCAGTTCTTC.

A note on this clonotype: A much larger clone sits a single nucleotide away, making a read error possible. The V gene is TRBV6-6, the J gene TRBJ1-1; D may be TRBD1 (6 bases). The CDR3 extends over 14 amino acids. V was cut by 4 bases and J by 6 bases, with 15 bases left in between. Germline CDR1 MNHNY, CDR2 SVGAGI (reference sequence). In DNA, the CDR3 is TGTGCCAGCAGTTTTCTCACAGGGTCCCCTGAAGCTTTCTTT. It translates to CASSFLTGSPEAFF.

The chain couples TRBV5-6 to TRBJ2-4; 11 nucleotides line up with TRBD1. Germline V lookup: CDR1 SGHDT, CDR2 YYEEEE. With 5 bases clipped from V and 1 base from J, the junction kept 20 bases outside the gene matches. The CDR3 covers 21 residues. CDR3 protein: CASSGRTQGQGALTAKNIQYF. CDR3 nucleotides: TGTGCCAGCAGTGGTCGCACACAAGGACAGGGGGCGCTTACGGCCAAAAACATTCAGTACTTC.

This clonotype was picked up many times. The V call is TRBV5-1, the J call TRBJ2-1, with TRBD2 matching over 7 bases. After removal of 3 bases from V and 10 bases from J, the junction contained 10 bases not matched to a gene. The CDR3 totals 14 residues. From germline, CDR1 is SGHRS and CDR2 YFSETQ. Here the CDR3 DNA reads TGCGCCAGCAGCTCTCCCGGGACTACAAAAGAGCAGTTCTTC. It specifies CASSSPGTTKEQFF.

This clonotype was detected ten times or more. This sequence joins TRBV4-1 and TRBJ2-7; no clear D gene. V was pared by 0 bases and J by 6 bases, with 12 bases between. From germline, CDR1 is MGHRA and CDR2 YSYEKL. The CDR3 is 14 amino acids. CDR3 DNA: TGCGCCAGCAGCCAAGAGGACGCGTTGGCCGAGCAGTACTTC. Protein sequence: CASSQEDALAEQYF.

J is TRBJ2-1 and V is TRBV15; D is ambiguous. Trimming took 5 bases from V and 0 from J, leaving 11 bases between them. CDR1 is LNHNV, CDR2 YYDKDF, per germline (reference sequence). This CDR3 spans 15 amino acids. CDR3 DNA: TGTGCCACCAGCGGACCCTCCGACTCCTACAATGAGCAGTTCTTC. This encodes CATSGPSDSYNEQFF. The complete variable domain, with remaining parts taken from reference TRBV15 and TRBJ2-1, reads DAMVIQNPRYQVTQFGKPVTLSCSQTLNHNVMYWYQQKSSQAPKLLFHYYDKDFNNEADTPDNFQSRRPNTSFCFLDIRSPGLGDTAMYLCATSGPSDSYNEQFFGPGTRLTVL.